This T cell receptor beta chain originates from a study of metastatic and nonmetastatic thyroid tumors. The overall study: Repertoires of blood and of tissue (tumor or nodule) from malignant and benign thyroid patients were compared.

With MiXCR, TCRdb reprocessed the PCR reads. Altogether about 50,000 clones are present, more than 20% being singletons, with the ten largest covering 3.5% to 5%. Nobody among the patients had been given any treatment before thyroid surgery. This clone was counted at least ten times. The CDR3 length is 15 residues. CDR1 is SGHTA and CDR2 is FQGNSA in the germline V gene. Between the trimmed V and J ends, which lost 6 bases and 4 bases, there was a span of 18 bases. This clonotype was obtained from a female donor with papillary thyroid cancer or a benign thyroid nodule (not recorded which). Some clones in this sample may be carry-over from other donors' samples. The chain links TRBV7-2 to TRBJ1-1; a weak D match, TRBD1 (5 bases). Sequenced sample: blood. The DNA for the CDR3 is TGTGCCAGCAGATCATCCCGCTTGGGGGGCACTGAAGCTTTCTTT. Its protein is CASRSSRLGGTEAFF.